This T cell receptor (beta chain) was recovered during a study of patients and donors after allogeneic stem cell transplantation. TCRdb re-called the RT-PCR reads with MiXCR, one entry per CDR3 protein. The repertoire holds over 400,000 distinct CDR3 sequences, roughly 17% seen once, with less than 8.5% in the top ten. This CDR3 is built from 13 residues. The V end lost 2 bases, the J end lost 11 bases, and 15 bases lay between the germline ends. This clonotype was seen ten or more times. Sequenced input: blood, either unsorted or a sorted T cell fraction (not recorded which). The clonotype comes from a human donor who was either an allogeneic HSCT recipient or a stem cell or donor lymphocyte infusion donor (not recorded which). It is not recorded whose cells these are; they may come from a transplant donor. This chain connects TRBV12-3 or TRBV12-4 to TRBJ1-2; D not resolved. CDR3 amino acids: CASSLPRDYQYTF. CDR3 bases: TGTGCCAGCAGTTTACCCCGGGATTATCAATACACCTTC.